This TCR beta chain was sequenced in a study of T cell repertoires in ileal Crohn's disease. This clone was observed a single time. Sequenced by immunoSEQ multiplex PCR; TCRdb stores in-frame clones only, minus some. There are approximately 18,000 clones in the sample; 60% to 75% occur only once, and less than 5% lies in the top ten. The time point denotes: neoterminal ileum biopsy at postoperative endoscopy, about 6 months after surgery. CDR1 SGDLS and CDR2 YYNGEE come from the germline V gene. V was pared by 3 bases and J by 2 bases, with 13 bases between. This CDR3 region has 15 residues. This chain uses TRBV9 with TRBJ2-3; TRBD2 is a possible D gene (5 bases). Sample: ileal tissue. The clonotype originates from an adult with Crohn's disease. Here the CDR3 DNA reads TGTGCCAGCAGCGCGAGGGCAACGTACACAGATACGCAGTATTTT. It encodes CASSARATYTDTQYF.